Listed below are T cell receptor beta chains from one sample, sequenced in a study of control samples from healthy donors and cancer patients. Generated by immunoSEQ multiplex PCR, the TCRdb table keeps only in-frame clones and is missing some. The sample has 95,000 to 150,000 clones; about 83% are singletons. The sequenced sample consisted of blood. The receptors here all came from a man aged 25-45 years in good health. CDR3s include the opening cysteine and the closing phenylalanine or tryptophan. Fields, in order: J gene, V gene, clone size, D gene, CDR3 protein, CDR3 DNA. A D gene is named only where the DNA matches it firmly. A clone size is listed for some rows: how often the clone was seen (once, few, many), or a class if it is expanded.

>TRBJ1-5|TRBV4-1|.|TRBD1
CASSQEDWTGNQPQHF
TGCGCCAGCAGCCAAGAAGATTGGACAGGAAATCAGCCCCAGCATTTT
>TRBJ1-2|TRBV12-3/TRBV12-4|.|.
CASSLGYGYTF
TGTGCCAGCAGTTTAGGATATGGCTACACCTTC
>TRBJ2-1|TRBV5-1|once|TRBD2
CASSSLTSGNEQFF
TGCGCCAGCAGCTCCCTCACTAGCGGCAATGAGCAGTTCTTC
>TRBJ1-1|TRBV2|.|TRBD1
CASTVDRQMNTEAFF
TGTGCCAGCACTGTGGACAGGCAAATGAACACTGAAGCTTTCTTT
>TRBJ1-3|TRBV18|.|.
CASSGTPSGNTIYF
TGTGCCAGCTCTGGGACACCCTCTGGAAACACCATATATTTT
>TRBJ2-3|TRBV7-6|.|TRBD2
CASSPVRGGAWDTQYF
TGTGCCAGCAGCCCTGTTCGCGGGGGGGCATGGGATACGCAGTATTTT
>TRBJ2-7|TRBV7-6|.|.
CASSSGPYEQYF
TGTGCCAGCAGCTCTGGACCTTACGAGCAGTACTTC
>TRBJ1-4|TRBV6-5|.|.
CASRSTGDEKLFF
TGTGCCAGCAGATCCACAGGCGACGAAAAACTGTTTTTT
>TRBJ2-7|TRBV7-2|.|.
CASSLDASYEQYF
TGTGCCAGCAGCTTAGACGCCTCCTACGAGCAGTACTTC
>TRBJ2-3|TRBV4-1|once|.
CASSQDDNAGDTQYF
TGCGCCAGCAGCCAAGATGACAACGCGGGAGATACGCAGTATTTT